This T cell receptor beta chain was recorded in a study of blood T cell repertoires in COVID-19. Study-level background: T cells, B-cell-depleted T cells, or PBMCs supplied cDNA or gDNA.

The participants were between roughly 18 and 100 years old and came from 24 US areas. The CDR3 spans 12 residues. The ends were cut back, 4 bases at V and 1 base at J, with 5 bases in the middle. Germline loops: CDR1 LNHDA, CDR2 SQIVND (reference sequence). Profiled with immunoSEQ multiplex PCR; TCRdb holds only in-frame clones, not every one. The sample carries approximately 200,000 clones, approximately 81% recorded once. The chain couples TRBV19 to TRBJ2-7; the D is unclear. Sequences were obtained from PBMCs or T cells enriched from blood (not recorded which). The TCR originated in a man aged 40-49 years who had recovered from COVID-19. The CDR3 is CASSSESYEQYF. CDR3 nucleotide sequence: TGTGCCAGTAGTAGTGAGTCCTACGAGCAGTACTTC.